This entry lists 5 T cell receptor beta chains sequenced from one sample in a study of T cell responses to AZD1222 COVID-19 vaccine. The assay was immunoSEQ multiplex PCR, and TCRdb's table has in-frame clones only and misses some. This table holds roughly 100,000 clones, nearly 90% found once. The source material was peripheral blood, sampled 28 days after the second AZD1222 dose. These receptors all stem from an adult who received the AZD1222 COVID-19 vaccine.

The gene calls are TRBV12-3 or TRBV12-4 and TRBJ1-2; 11 positions match TRBD1. This CDR3 is built from 13 residues. The trim removed 3 bases at V and 9 bases at J, leaving 3 bases unmatched. The CDR3: CASSLGQGVSYTF. The CDR3 DNA follows: TGTGCCAGCAGTTTGGGACAGGGGGTTAGCTACACCTTC.

The rearrangement joins TRBV11-2 to TRBJ2-1, with D tentatively TRBD2 (5 bases). The V end was cut by 1 base, the J end by 10 bases, with 8 bases between. The germline V gene has CDR1 SGHAT and CDR2 FQNNGV. The CDR3 covers 12 residues. The CDR3 reads CASSLGEGEQFF. Here the CDR3 DNA reads TGTGCCAGCAGCTTAGGAGAGGGCGAGCAGTTCTTC.

V gene TRBV19 combines with J gene TRBJ1-2; D may be TRBD1 (5 bases). CDR1 LNHDA and CDR2 SQIVND come from the germline V gene (reference sequence). The CDR3 is 14 amino acids. V shed 2 bases and J shed 7 bases, with 14 bases lying between them. The CDR3 reads CASSISQGSFGYTF. CDR3 DNA sequence: TGTGCCAGTAGTATATCGCAGGGTAGCTTTGGCTACACCTTC. The variable domain in full, completed from reference TRBV19 and TRBJ1-2, reads DGGITQSPKYLFRKEGQNVTLSCEQNLNHDAMYWYRQDPGQGLRLIYYSQIVNDFQKGDIAEGYSVSREKKESFPLTVTSAQKNPTAFYLCASSISQGSFGYTFGSGTRLTVV.

There are a few counts of this clone. The rearrangement uses TRBV19 and TRBJ1-1, with TRBD1 matching over 7 bases. CDR3 size: 14 residues. J was trimmed by 0 bases and V by 5 bases; bases with no gene match: 3. Per the germline V gene, CDR1 is LNHDA and CDR2 is SQIVND (reference sequence). The CDR3 loop is CASSVGQVNTEAFF. CDR3 bases: TGTGCCAGTAGTGTAGGACAGGTGAACACTGAAGCTTTCTTT.

This clone appeared a few times. The V and J genes are TRBV5-1 and TRBJ2-7; no firm D call. The CDR3 has 14 residues. The V gene's germline CDR1 is SGHRS and CDR2 YFSETQ. V was clipped by 0 bases and J by 7 bases, with 14 bases between them. CDR3 sequence (DNA): TGCGCCAGCAGCTTGGGACTGAGTTTGGGGGAGCAGTACTTC. Protein sequence: CASSLGLSLGEQYF.